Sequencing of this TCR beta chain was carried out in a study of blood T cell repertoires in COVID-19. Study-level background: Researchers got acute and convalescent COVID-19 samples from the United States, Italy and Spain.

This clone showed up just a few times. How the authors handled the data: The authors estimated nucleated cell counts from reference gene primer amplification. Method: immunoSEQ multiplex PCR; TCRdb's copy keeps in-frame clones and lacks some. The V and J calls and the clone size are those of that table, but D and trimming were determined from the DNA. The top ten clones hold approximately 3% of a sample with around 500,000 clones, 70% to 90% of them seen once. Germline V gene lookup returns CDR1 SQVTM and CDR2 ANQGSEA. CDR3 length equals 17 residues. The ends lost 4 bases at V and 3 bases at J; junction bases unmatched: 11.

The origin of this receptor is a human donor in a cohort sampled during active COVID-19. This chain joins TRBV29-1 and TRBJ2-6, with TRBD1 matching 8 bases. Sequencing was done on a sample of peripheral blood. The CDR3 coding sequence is TGCAGCGTTGTACCAGGGGGCGTCGATGATGGGGCCAACGTCCTGACTTTC. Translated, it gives CSVVPGGVDDGANVLTF.